The sequence of this T cell receptor beta chain was determined in a study of cytomegalovirus exposure and HLA in healthy donors. Overall study context: In a previous analysis, approximately 110 million unique TCR beta sequences were found from some 180 million T cells.

To note about this clone: Its specificity is unknown.

The length of the CDR3 is 13 residues. The V end was cut by 3 bases, the J end by 9 bases, with 15 bases between. Germline V CDR1 and CDR2: MNHNS, SASEGT. Points from the study as a whole: Common viral pathogens were later found to be apparently linked to several of the most significant clusters. The authors later found most CMV-associated TCR beta chains appeared HLA-restricted. TRBV6-2, TRBV6-3 and some other V segments were excluded as indistinguishable.

Both 60 Vbeta primers and 13 Jbeta primers went into the PCR. The protocol was immunoSEQ multiplex PCR, while the TCRdb copy is restricted to in-frame clones and leaves out a portion. The repertoire table contains 100,000 to 150,000 clones. The sequencing sample was made of PBMCs. The clonotype was recovered from a woman aged 40-49 years in good health and CMV-seropositive. The rearrangement joins TRBV6-1 to TRBJ2-7; a possible D gene is TRBD2 (6 bases). This chain's CDR3 is CASSDSGLGGQYF. The CDR3 nucleotides are TGTGCCAGCAGTGATTCGGGCCTGGGGGGGCAGTACTTC.